This entry is about one T cell receptor (beta chain). TCRdb's copy holds only in-frame clones and misses some; the assay was immunoSEQ multiplex PCR. The sample yields 210,000 or so clones, 91% seen once. The record originates from a study of control samples from healthy donors and cancer patients. Trimming stripped 3 bases from V and 0 bases from J, with 6 bases between. CDR1 is MNHNS, CDR2 SASEGT, per germline. The CDR3 runs to 14 residues. This rearrangement joins TRBV6-1 to TRBJ1-5, with no clear D. Sequencing was performed on blood. The TCR comes from a man younger than 45 in good health. The CDR3 region is CASSEWYSNQPQHF. CDR3 nucleotide sequence: TGTGCCAGCAGTGAGTGGTATAGCAATCAGCCCCAGCATTTT.